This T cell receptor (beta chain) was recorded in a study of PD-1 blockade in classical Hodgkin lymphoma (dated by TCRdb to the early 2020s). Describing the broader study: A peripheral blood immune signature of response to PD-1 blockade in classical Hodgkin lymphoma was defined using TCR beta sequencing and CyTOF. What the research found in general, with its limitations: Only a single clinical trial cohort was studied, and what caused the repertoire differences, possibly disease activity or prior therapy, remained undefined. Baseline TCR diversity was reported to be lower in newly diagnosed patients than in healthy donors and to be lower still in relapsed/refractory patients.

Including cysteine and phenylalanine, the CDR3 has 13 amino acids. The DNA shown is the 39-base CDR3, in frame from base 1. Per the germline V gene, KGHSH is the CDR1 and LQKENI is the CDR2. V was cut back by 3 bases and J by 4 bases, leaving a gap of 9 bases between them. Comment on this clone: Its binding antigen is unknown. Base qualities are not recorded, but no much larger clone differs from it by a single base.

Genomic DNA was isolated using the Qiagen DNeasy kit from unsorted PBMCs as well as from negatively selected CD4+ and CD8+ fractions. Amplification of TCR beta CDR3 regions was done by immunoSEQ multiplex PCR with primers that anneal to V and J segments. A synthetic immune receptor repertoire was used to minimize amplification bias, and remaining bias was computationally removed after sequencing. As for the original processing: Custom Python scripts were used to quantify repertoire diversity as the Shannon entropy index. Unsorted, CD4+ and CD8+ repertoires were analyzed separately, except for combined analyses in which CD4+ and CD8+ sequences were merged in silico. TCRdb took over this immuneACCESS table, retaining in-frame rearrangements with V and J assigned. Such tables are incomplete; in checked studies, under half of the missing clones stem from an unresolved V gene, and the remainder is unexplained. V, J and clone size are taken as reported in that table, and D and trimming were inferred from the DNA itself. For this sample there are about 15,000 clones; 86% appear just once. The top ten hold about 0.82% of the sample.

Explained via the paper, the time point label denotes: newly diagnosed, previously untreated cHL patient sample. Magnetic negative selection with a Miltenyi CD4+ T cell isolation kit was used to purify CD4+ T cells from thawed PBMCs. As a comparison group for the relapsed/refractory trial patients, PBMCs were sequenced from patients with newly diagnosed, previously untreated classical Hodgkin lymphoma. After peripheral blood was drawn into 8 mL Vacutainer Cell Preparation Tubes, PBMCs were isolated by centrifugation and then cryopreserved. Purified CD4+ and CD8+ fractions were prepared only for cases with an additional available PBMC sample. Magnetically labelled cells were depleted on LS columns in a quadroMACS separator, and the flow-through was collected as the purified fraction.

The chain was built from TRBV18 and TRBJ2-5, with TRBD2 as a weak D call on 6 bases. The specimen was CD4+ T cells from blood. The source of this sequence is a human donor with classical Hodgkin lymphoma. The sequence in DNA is TGTGCCAGCTCACCGGGACTCCTAGAGACCCAGTACTTC. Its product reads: CASSPGLLETQYF.